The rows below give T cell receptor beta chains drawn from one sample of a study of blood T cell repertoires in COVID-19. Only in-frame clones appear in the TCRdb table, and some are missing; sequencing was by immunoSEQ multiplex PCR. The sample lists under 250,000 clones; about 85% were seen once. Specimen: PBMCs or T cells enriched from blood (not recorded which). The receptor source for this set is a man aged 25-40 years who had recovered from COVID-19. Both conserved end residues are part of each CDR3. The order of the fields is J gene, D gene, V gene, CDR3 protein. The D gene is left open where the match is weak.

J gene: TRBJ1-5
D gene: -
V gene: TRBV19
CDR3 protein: CASSIGQGWGNQPQHF

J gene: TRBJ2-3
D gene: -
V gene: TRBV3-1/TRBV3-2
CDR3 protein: CASSQVRRTLSPDTQYF

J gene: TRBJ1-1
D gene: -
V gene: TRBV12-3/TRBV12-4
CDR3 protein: CASSRQENTEAFF

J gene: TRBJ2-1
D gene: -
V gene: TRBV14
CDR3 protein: CASSPHRGGISYNEQFF

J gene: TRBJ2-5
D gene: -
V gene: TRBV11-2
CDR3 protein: CASSPGSRETQYF

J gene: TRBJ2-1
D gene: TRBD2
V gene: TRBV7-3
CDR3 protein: CASSLGGGSYNEQFF

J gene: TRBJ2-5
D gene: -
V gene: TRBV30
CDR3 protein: CAWSVGSQETQYF

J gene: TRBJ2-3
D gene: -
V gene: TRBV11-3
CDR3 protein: CASSDGGYFTKGTDTQYF

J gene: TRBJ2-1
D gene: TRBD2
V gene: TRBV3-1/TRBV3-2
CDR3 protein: CASSQQLAANSSYNEQFF

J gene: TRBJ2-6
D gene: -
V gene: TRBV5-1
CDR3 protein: CASGPGQTISGANVLTF

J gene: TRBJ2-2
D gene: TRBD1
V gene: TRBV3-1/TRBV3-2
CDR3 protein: CASSQPNRGTGELFF

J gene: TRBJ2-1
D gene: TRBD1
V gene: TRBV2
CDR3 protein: CASSQGQSYNEQFF

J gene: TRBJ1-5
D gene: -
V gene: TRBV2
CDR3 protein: CASSIQGLDQPQHF

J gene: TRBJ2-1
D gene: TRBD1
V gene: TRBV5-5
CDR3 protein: CASSTKPGQVRNEQFF

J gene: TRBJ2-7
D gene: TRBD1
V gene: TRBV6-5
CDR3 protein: CASKTDRGSYEQYF

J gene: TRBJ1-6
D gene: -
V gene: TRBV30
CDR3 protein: CAWSTDNSPLHF

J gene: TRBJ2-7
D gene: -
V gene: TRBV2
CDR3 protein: CASRYEQSYEQYF

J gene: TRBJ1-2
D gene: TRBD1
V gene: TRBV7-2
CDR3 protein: CASSFNQGQGNGYTF

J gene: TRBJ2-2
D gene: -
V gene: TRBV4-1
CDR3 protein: CASSQLDRNTGELFF

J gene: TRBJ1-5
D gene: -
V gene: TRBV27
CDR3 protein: CASSPSTGGQPQHF

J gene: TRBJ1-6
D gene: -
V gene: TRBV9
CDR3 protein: CASSVGGERENNSPLHF

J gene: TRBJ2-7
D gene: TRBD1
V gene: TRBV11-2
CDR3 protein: CASSLSGQGHHEQYF

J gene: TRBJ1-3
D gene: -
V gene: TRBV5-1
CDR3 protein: CASSRDISGNTIYF

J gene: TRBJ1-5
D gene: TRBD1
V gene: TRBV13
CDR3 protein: CASSPGQGVGQPQHF

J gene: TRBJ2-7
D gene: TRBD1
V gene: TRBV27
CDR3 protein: CASSFLTGTGLYF

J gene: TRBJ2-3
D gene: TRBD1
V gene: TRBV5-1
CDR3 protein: CASSYWTGTTDTQYF

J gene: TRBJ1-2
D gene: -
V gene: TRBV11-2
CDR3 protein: CASSLDVFDRTNYGYTF

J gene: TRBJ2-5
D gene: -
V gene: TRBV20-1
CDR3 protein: CSASFRGGHSETQYF

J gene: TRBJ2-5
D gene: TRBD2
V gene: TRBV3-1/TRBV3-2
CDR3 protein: CASSLRTSGGRETQYF

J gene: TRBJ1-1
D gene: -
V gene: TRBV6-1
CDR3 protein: CASSDIQANTEAFF

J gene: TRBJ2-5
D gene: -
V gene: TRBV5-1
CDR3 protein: CASSLGGAETQYF

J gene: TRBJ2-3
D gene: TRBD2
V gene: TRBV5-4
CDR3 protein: CASSLGLAGGINTQYF

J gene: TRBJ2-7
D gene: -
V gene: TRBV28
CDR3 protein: CASRPTGLRYYEQYF

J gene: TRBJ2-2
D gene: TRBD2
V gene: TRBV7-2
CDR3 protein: CASSLIWSLAGGNTGELFF

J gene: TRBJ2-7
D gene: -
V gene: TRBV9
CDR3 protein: CASSVGSDSYEQYF

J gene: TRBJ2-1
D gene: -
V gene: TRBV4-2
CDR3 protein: CASSQDRSSSYNEQFF

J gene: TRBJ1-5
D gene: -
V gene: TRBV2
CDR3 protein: CASSEASGGGNQPQHF